Listed below are T cell receptor beta chains from one sample, sequenced in a study of cytomegalovirus exposure and HLA in healthy donors. Method: immunoSEQ multiplex PCR; TCRdb's copy keeps in-frame clones and lacks some. Of approximately 150,000 clones in the sample, over 65% were seen once. What was sequenced was PBMCs. These receptor sequences come from a male donor in good health and CMV-seronegative. Both conserved end residues are part of each CDR3. A D gene is named only where the DNA matches it firmly. Only part of the rows carry a size: once, few, many, or a class if the clone is expanded.

D gene | clone size | J gene | V gene | CDR3 DNA | CDR3 protein
TRBD2 | NA | TRBJ2-5 | TRBV7-2 | TGTGCCAGCAGGCTCGCTAGCGGAGAGACCCAGTACTTC | CASRLASGETQYF
NA | NA | TRBJ2-3 | TRBV6-5 | TGTGCCAGCAGTTACACCCCCTACGTCCTCACGACGCAGTATTTT | CASSYTPYVLTTQYF
TRBD1 | NA | TRBJ2-7 | TRBV10-2 | TGCGCCAGCAGCGGGACAGGTTACGAGCAGTACTTC | CASSGTGYEQYF
NA | NA | TRBJ2-2 | TRBV7-3 | TGTGCCAGCAGCCCGTCGGGGGTCCTGGGCGGGGAGCTGTTTTTT | CASSPSGVLGGELFF
NA | NA | TRBJ1-1 | TRBV14 | TGTGCCAGCAGCCAAGGGCTTTCCACTGAAGCTTTCTTT | CASSQGLSTEAFF
TRBD2 | NA | TRBJ2-5 | TRBV10-1 | TGCGCCAGCAGCTCCGGACTAGCGGGAATAGAGACCCAGTACTTC | CASSSGLAGIETQYF
TRBD2 | NA | TRBJ2-1 | TRBV14 | TGTGCCAGCAGCCAATATCTATCGGGGGGGCCCTACAATGAGCAGTTCTTC | CASSQYLSGGPYNEQFF
TRBD2 | NA | TRBJ2-1 | TRBV5-4 | TGTGCCAGCAGCGCGGGACTAGCGGTCCTCTACAATGAGCAGTTCTTC | CASSAGLAVLYNEQFF
TRBD2 | once | TRBJ2-3 | TRBV2 | TGTGCCAGCAGGTTAAGCCCGGGACTAGCGGGAGCAGATACGCAGTATTTT | CASRLSPGLAGADTQYF
NA | once | TRBJ1-5 | TRBV6-6 | TGTGCCAGCACAGGGGTCACAAATCAGCCCCAGCATTTT | CASTGVTNQPQHF
NA | NA | TRBJ2-5 | TRBV2 | TGTGCCAGCGGGGGCCTGGGCGGACGTGGAGAGACCCAGTACTTC | CASGGLGGRGETQYF
NA | NA | TRBJ2-7 | TRBV19 | TGTGCCAGTAGTCTGCCCGGGAGACTTTACGAGCAGTACTTC | CASSLPGRLYEQYF
TRBD1 | NA | TRBJ1-6 | TRBV30 | TGTGCCTGGAGTGTACAGGGGAGCTCCTATAATTCACCCCTCCACTTT | CAWSVQGSSYNSPLHF
NA | NA | TRBJ1-1 | TRBV7-9 | TGTTCCAGCAGCCCCGAGGGGGTTACGAACACTGAAGCTTTCTTT | CSSSPEGVTNTEAFF
NA | NA | TRBJ2-1 | TRBV7-2 | TGTGCCAGCAGCCTCGGGACTTACAATGAGCAGTTCTTC | CASSLGTYNEQFF
NA | NA | TRBJ2-7 | TRBV5-1 | TGCGCCAGCAGCCTACAGGTCCCCCCCCTCGAGCAGTACTTC | CASSLQVPPLEQYF
TRBD2 | NA | TRBJ2-1 | TRBV30 | TGTGCCTGGGGTCCTCCCGGGACTAGCGCCCTTCGGGATGAGCAGTTCTTC | CAWGPPGTSALRDEQFF
TRBD1 | NA | TRBJ1-5 | TRBV27 | TGTGCCAGCAGCAGCGGACAGGCTGGCAATCAGCCCCAGCATTTT | CASSSGQAGNQPQHF
TRBD1 | few | TRBJ2-1 | TRBV5-1 | TGCGCCAGCAGACCAGGGGGCCCCTACAATGAGCAGTTCTTC | CASRPGGPYNEQFF
TRBD1 | NA | TRBJ1-2 | TRBV7-9 | TGTGCCAGCAGCTTTGACACCACTCGACAGGGCGGGAATGGCTACACCTTC | CASSFDTTRQGGNGYTF
TRBD2 | NA | TRBJ2-2 | TRBV7-9 | TGTGCCAGCGGGCTTCTTGGCGGGAGACTAGCCGGGGAGCTGTTTTTT | CASGLLGGRLAGELFF
NA | NA | TRBJ1-1 | TRBV11-3 | TGTGCCAGCAGCTTTTCCGGGGGGAACACTGAAGCTTTCTTT | CASSFSGGNTEAFF
TRBD2 | NA | TRBJ2-7 | TRBV6-1 | TGTGCCAGCAGCTTTAGCGGGAGGGGGTACGAGCAGTACTTC | CASSFSGRGYEQYF
NA | few | TRBJ2-2 | TRBV4-3 | TGCGCCAGCAGCGCGGGGCGAAGCGGGGAGCTGTTTTTT | CASSAGRSGELFF
NA | NA | TRBJ2-2 | TRBV7-9 | TGTGCCAGCAGCTCGGGTCCCGCGAACACCGGGGAGCTGTTTTTT | CASSSGPANTGELFF
TRBD1 | once | TRBJ2-5 | TRBV28 | TGTGCCAGCAGTTCCCTACAAGCGACAGGGTCCCAAGAGACCCAGTACTTC | CASSSLQATGSQETQYF
NA | NA | TRBJ2-2 | TRBV9 | TGTGCCAGCAGCTGGGGGGAAGTGAACACCGGGGAGCTGTTTTTT | CASSWGEVNTGELFF
TRBD1 | NA | TRBJ2-7 | TRBV15 | TGTGCCACCAGCAGAGGAGCCGACAGGGGGCGCGGCGAGCAGTACTTC | CATSRGADRGRGEQYF
TRBD1 | NA | TRBJ2-6 | TRBV10-1 | TGCGCCATCAATGGGACAGGCACTACTGGGGCCAACGTCCTGACTTTC | CAINGTGTTGANVLTF
TRBD2 | once | TRBJ2-6 | TRBV12-5 | TGTGCTAGTGGTTTGGTACCCTCGGGACTAGCGGGAGCCGGGCGGGCCAACGTCCTGACTTTC | CASGLVPSGLAGAGRANVLTF
TRBD2 | few | TRBJ2-1 | TRBV7-9 | TGTGCCAGCAGCGCCTTGCGTAGGCTAGCGGGAGGGAATGAGCAGTTCTTC | CASSALRRLAGGNEQFF
TRBD1 | NA | TRBJ2-7 | TRBV4-1 | TGCGCCAGCAGCCCCGGGACAGGGACCTACGAGCAGTACTTC | CASSPGTGTYEQYF
NA | NA | TRBJ1-2 | TRBV11-2 | TGTGCCAGCAGCGCCGGTTACAGGTCCCCTACTAGCGGCTACACCTTC | CASSAGYRSPTSGYTF
NA | NA | TRBJ2-1 | TRBV4-3 | TGCGCCAGCAGCCAAGATCGGACAGTCAATGAGCAGTTCTTC | CASSQDRTVNEQFF
TRBD1 | NA | TRBJ2-1 | TRBV18 | TGTGCCAGCTCACCGAAGGGACAGCCAGACAATGAGCAGTTCTTC | CASSPKGQPDNEQFF
NA | NA | TRBJ2-1 | TRBV19 | TGTGCCAGTAGTATAGGACTATACAATGAGCAGTTCTTC | CASSIGLYNEQFF
TRBD1 | NA | TRBJ1-3 | TRBV9 | TGTGCCAGCAGCGCACAGGGGGGGCCCACTGGAAACACCATATATTTT | CASSAQGGPTGNTIYF
NA | NA | TRBJ1-1 | TRBV10-2 | TGCGCCAGCAGTTTGCAGGGTATGAACACTGAAGCTTTCTTT | CASSLQGMNTEAFF
NA | few | TRBJ2-7 | TRBV7-2 | TGTGCCAGCAGCTCGTTCCCGCGAGGGCGTTCCTACGAGCAGTACTTC | CASSSFPRGRSYEQYF
NA | NA | TRBJ1-1 | TRBV29-1 | TGCAGCGTTGAAGACCTCCCAAGGGGAGCTTTCTTT | CSVEDLPRGAFF
NA | NA | TRBJ2-3 | TRBV7-2 | TGTGCCAGCAGCCCGAACACAGCAGCAGATACGCAGTATTTT | CASSPNTAADTQYF
TRBD2 | NA | TRBJ2-1 | TRBV14 | TGTGCCACCTCTTGGACTAGCGGAGGGTATGAGCAGTTCTTC | CATSWTSGGYEQFF
TRBD1 | NA | TRBJ1-2 | TRBV2 | TGTGCCAGCAGCGTATTGGGACAGGGCTATGGCTACACCTTC | CASSVLGQGYGYTF
TRBD1 | few | TRBJ2-5 | TRBV7-9 | TGTGCCAGCAGCTTAGGACAGGGAGAGGGAGAGACCCAGTACTTC | CASSLGQGEGETQYF
NA | NA | TRBJ2-1 | TRBV13 | TGTGCCAGCAGCTTTAAGGAAGTGGGGGCAAGCGGTGAGCAGTTCTTC | CASSFKEVGASGEQFF
TRBD2 | NA | TRBJ2-1 | TRBV13 | TGTGCCAGCAGATATGGACTAGCGGGAGGGGACAATGAGCAGTTCTTC | CASRYGLAGGDNEQFF